The subject of this entry is one T cell receptor (beta chain). There are 13 residues in the CDR3. Per germline, CDR1 LGHDT and CDR2 YNNKEL (reference sequence). V dropped 9 bases and J dropped 4 bases, with 12 bases sitting between them. This entry comes from a study of control samples from healthy donors and cancer patients. The protocol was immunoSEQ multiplex PCR, while the TCRdb copy is restricted to in-frame clones and leaves out a portion. The data hold about 85,000 clones, with over 85% observed a single time. The chain combines TRBV3-1 (or the pseudogene TRBV3-2) with TRBJ2-2; D is possibly TRBD2 (7 bases). This receptor was obtained from a man aged 50 to 60 in good health. Sequencing was carried out using blood. The CDR3 loop reads CARHREGTGELFF. Written as DNA, the CDR3 is TGTGCCAGACACAGGGAGGGCACCGGGGAGCTGTTTTTT.